This T cell receptor (beta chain) was captured by sequencing in a study of blood T cells in healthy people across ages. The study's findings and limits: With donor CMV status unknown, expanded clonotype changes were possibly confounded.

There are a few counts of this clonotype. The antigen remains undetermined. The donors, all healthy, were Caucasians living in Russia, aged about 6 to 95. The sample, around 10 milliliters of peripheral blood, was drawn from each donor. The authors ran a second PCR of roughly 6 to 11 cycles using a sample-barcoded 5' primer and a J-beta primer mix. Researchers report that a template-switch adaptor with 12 random nucleotides tagged each cDNA molecule. TCRdb redid the calling of the 5' RACE reads with MiXCR, one entry per CDR3 protein. The sample records around 1.7 million distinct CDR3 sequences, under 30% being singletons. Sequences were obtained from blood. The sequence derives from a woman aged 25 to 39 in good health.

CDR3 sequence: CASSFQGPGANVLTF. The DNA for the CDR3 is TGTGCCAGCAGCTTTCAAGGGCCTGGGGCCAACGTCCTGACTTTC. The chain combines TRBV5-6 with TRBJ2-6; no definite D call. Germline lookup yields CDR1 SGHDT and CDR2 YYEEEE. The CDR3 is 15 amino acids. V lost 2 bases and J 2 bases, leaving 8 bases between the germline ends. Based on the CDR3 plus reference TRBV5-6 and TRBJ2-6, the full variable domain is DAGVTQSPTHLIKTRGQQVTLRCSPKSGHDTVSWYQQALGQGPQFIFQYYEEEERQRGNFPDRFSGHQFPNYSSELNVNALLLGDSALYLCASSFQGPGANVLTFGAGSRLTVL.